These T cell receptor beta chains were read from a single sample in a study of blood T cell repertoires in COVID-19. Profiling relied on immunoSEQ multiplex PCR, and the TCRdb table lists in-frame clones only, not all of them. The sample lists 190,000 or so clones; under 85% were seen once. Material: peripheral blood. Source of these receptors: a woman of 80 years or more with acute or convalescent COVID-19. The conserved cysteine and the conserved F or W are not part of the CDR3 here. Expanded clones get a size class; other rows say once, few or many, or leave the size out.

size: .
V: TRBV18
CDR3: ASSPNNEQF

size: .
V: TRBV5-6
CDR3: ASSLRGLAVAYEQY

size: .
V: TRBV7-8
CDR3: ASSPGQNYGYT

size: .
V: TRBV29-1
CDR3: SAGAGEKGNTIY

size: few
V: TRBV4-1
CDR3: ASSQGRSTGELF

size: .
V: TRBV11-3
CDR3: ASSPQLGHEQF

size: .
V: TRBV11-3
CDR3: ASSDDAGYGYT

size: .
V: TRBV19
CDR3: ASSIVAGGSTDTQY

size: .
V: TRBV18
CDR3: ASSPPARSADTQY

size: .
V: TRBV9
CDR3: ASSPRSVNNSPLH

size: few
V: TRBV9
CDR3: ASGSGRAYNEQF

size: .
V: TRBV27
CDR3: ASSLYTGGNEKLF

size: .
V: TRBV7-9
CDR3: ASSLMTGPNTEAF

size: .
V: TRBV4-3
CDR3: ASSQDGGGGHTGELF

size: .
V: TRBV7-9
CDR3: ASSLMGGTGGYEQY